This T cell receptor (beta chain) emerged from a study of cytomegalovirus exposure and HLA in healthy donors listed by TCRdb under 2017. Study-level background: According to an earlier analysis of 587 of the donors, about 180 million T cells yielded 90 million to 140 million unique TCR beta sequences and 250 to 350 Gb of sequence data. All discovery cohort repertoires had been generated using a single sequencing platform. The T cell repertoires of several hundred subjects were profiled by immunosequencing and related to cytomegalovirus serostatus. Among 398 genotyped donors of the cohort, an average of roughly 230,000 unique TCR beta nucleotide sequences was sequenced per donor, of which 15% to 20% were non-productive. An early release covering just under 650 HLA-typed donors comprised roughly 300 gigabases of sequencing data and approximately 85 million unique TCR sequences. An earlier analysis of around 640 of the donors used high-throughput TCR beta sequencing to judge whether each TCR beta V gene segment behaved as functional or pseudogenic. Four or five DR-DQ haplotypes were handled as single units for association and clustering because linkage in the cohort was strong. To predict cytomegalovirus infection status, the study brought together high-throughput TCR immunosequencing, statistical association of individual TCRs with disease status, and machine learning. The study aimed to test whether cataloging public T cell receptors could reveal signatures of past pathogen exposure. Donor age, sex, ethnicity and CMV serostatus were compiled alongside the repertoire data. To study patterns of TCR occurrence, a later analysis re-analyzed previously published TCR beta repertoires from 500 to 850 donors and added high-resolution HLA genotyping. Typing coverage varied by locus: roughly 629-630 donors for A, B, C, DRB1 and DQB1; approximately 560 for DQA1; some 610 for DPA1; under 490 for DPB1. A separate validation cohort of roughly 130 different subjects was used in addition to the 666-subject first cohort. Rather than drawing on any new phenotypic data, the later analysis identified candidate immune exposures from TCR beta sequences and the way those sequences occurred across donors. HLA typing included class I and class II loci at four-digit resolution. Of the roughly 390 genotyped donors, more than 75% were placed in the genetic ancestry cluster associated with self-reported Caucasian donors. A later genetic analysis took genome-wide SNP genotypes for about three fifths of the roughly 670 donors and used that subset as a discovery cohort.

Libraries were made using the immunoSEQ multiplex PCR assay. A mixture of 60 forward primers for TCR Vbeta segments and 13 reverse primers for TCR Jbeta segments was used in the multiplex PCR. The CDR3 region of rearranged TCR beta genes was amplified from genomic DNA with a multiplex PCR assay. Amplified TCR beta libraries were sequenced as 87-base-pair reads on the Illumina HiSeq System. As for the original processing: A later analysis counted about 80 million unique TCR beta chains across the 640 or so repertoires, and roughly 10 million of these chains were shared by at least two donors. Raw reads were error-corrected and collapsed into unique sequences with a nearest-neighbor algorithm that merged closely related sequences to remove PCR and sequencing errors. To assign V, D and J gene segments, CDR3 sequences were aligned to IMGT reference sequences. For a sequence to be retained, at least a six-nucleotide match to both a V gene segment and a J gene segment was required. A rearrangement was called productive if the CDR3 had no stop codons and remained in frame with V and J, and every other rearrangement was called non-productive. CDR3 was defined according to IMGT convention as the region running from the second conserved V-encoded cysteine to the conserved J-encoded phenylalanine. Sequences without an unambiguous match to a single V gene segment were excluded from the earlier analysis of about 600 of the donors. In an earlier analysis of several hundred of the donors, V segments were called functional above 56.7% productive rearrangements and were called segregating when the between-donor standard deviation exceeded 5%. To diagnose cytomegalovirus status from the catalog of TCR beta chain sequences, a statistical classification framework was built. In a later analysis, V and J genes were assigned by comparing TCR nucleotide sequences against IMGT/GENE-DB human TR gene sequences. The TCRdist pipeline was used in a later analysis to assign CDR3 sequences and most-parsimonious VDJ recombination scenarios. A later analysis defined each TCR beta chain by its CDR3 amino acid sequence plus V-gene family, and excluded reads lacking a unique V-gene family. To address suspected cross-contamination and a sequencing artifact, a later analysis removed approximately 600 highly shared, low-generation-probability nucleotide sequences. In a later analysis, a clonal expansion index for each public chain was calculated from normalized within-repertoire ranks of inferred template counts. In a later analysis, generation probabilities were computed with a VDJ recombination model fitted to out-of-frame rearrangements, and the resulting probabilities were checked against IGoR. Hypergeometric tests were used in a later analysis to score TCR-TCR, TCR-HLA and TCR-CMV co-occurrence, with a repertoire-size bias correction applied to the TCR pairs. In a later analysis, false discovery rates were estimated by permuting HLA or CMV assignments 20 times. A later analysis grouped co-occurring TCRs with DBSCAN, adding TCRdist sequence similarity when clustering within HLA-allele-positive subsets. Repertoires with fewer than 30,000 or more than 120,000 public chains, plus five repertoires with anomalous nucleotide sharing, were excluded from co-occurrence clustering. Sourced from immuneACCESS, this table was stored by TCRdb with only in-frame sequences that have V and J called. A share of the clones is absent; for the studies checked, an unresolved V gene accounts for under half, and the remainder has no known explanation. V, J and clone size are taken as reported in that table, and D and trimming were inferred from the DNA itself. The sample table shows about 98,000 clones, and roughly four fifths are seen once. Together, the top ten hold roughly 3.5% of the sample.

In total, 500 to 700 healthy bone marrow donors made up the cohort. All cohort members were sampled while nominally healthy, although unrecorded immune exposures were likely present. The donor tested CMV seropositive, placing the donor among the 289 seropositive members of the cohort. A peripheral blood sample was collected from each donor, and TCR beta sequencing was performed on peripheral blood mononuclear cells. The Qiagen DNeasy Blood Extraction Kit was used to extract genomic DNA from the blood cell samples. On this clone itself: This receptor's antigen is unknown. No clone much larger than this one lies a single base away; base qualities are absent.

The study at large found these results: The 87-base-pair reads could not distinguish some IMGT-functional V segments, including TRBV6-2 and TRBV6-3, so those segments were excluded. Cytomegalovirus status was reported to be diagnosed by the classifier with high specificity and sensitivity in both the original and validation cohorts. In a later analysis, several top co-occurrence clusters were reported to appear linked to parvovirus B19, influenza, CMV and Epstein-Barr virus. In a later analysis, HLA-associated TCR beta chains were found to be more clonally expanded and to have lower generation probabilities than equally common non-associated chains. A few of the identified cytomegalovirus-associated TCR beta chains were confirmed in vitro to be specific for cytomegalovirus antigens. Roughly uniform sequencing depth across donors was assumed in presence/absence analyses, although this assumption may not hold. Strong co-occurrence of HLA alleles, especially DR and DQ, made assigning TCR associations to individual alleles difficult. The only immune exposure information available for the cohort was CMV serostatus. Correlated functional status among segregating V segments might be attributable to linkage disequilibrium, but an unknown experimental factor could not be ruled out. The sequencing pipeline was judged likely to have produced a cluster of highly shared sequence variants as a technical artifact. A total of 150 or so TCR beta chains were listed by the study as associated with cytomegalovirus. A further reported finding was that TCR beta sequences accurately predicted the HLA-A and HLA-B alleles for most subjects in the first cohort. Because HLA typing was missing for some donors at each locus, association tests included only the typed subset. In a later analysis, most CMV-associated TCR beta chains were found to appear HLA-restricted, with HLA associations seemingly driven largely by CMV exposure. In an earlier analysis of approximately 590 of the donors, most TCR beta V segments appeared in productive rearrangements about 87% or about 30% of the time, broadly matching IMGT annotations. A later analysis found that TCR association rates varied across HLA loci, with DRB1 alleles showing the most associated TCRs and HLA-C alleles the fewest. Compared with the roughly 720-donor mean, donors in an Asian-associated ancestry cluster had fewer N-insertions in productive TCRs, according to a later genetic analysis. The authors suggested that the approach could potentially be generalized to other disease states and immunological phenotypes. In this cohort, only TCR beta chains were sequenced, and detectable features were limited by the absence of alpha or paired-chain data. Specific HLA alleles were associated with over 15,000 TCR beta sequences at a false discovery rate of 0.05 in a later analysis. Most TCR sequences were observed very rarely across donors, whereas some public TCRs were present in many individuals. Because counts were too low, 15 to 20 rarely observed V segments, including chromosome 9 orphons, were excluded from the earlier analysis of around 640 of the donors. A later genetic analysis associated a missense DCLRE1C variant with V-gene and J-gene trimming of TCR beta chains, and an independent cohort replicated the association.

The germline V gene sets CDR1 to MGHDK and CDR2 to SYGVNS. The CDR3 starts with the cysteine, ends with the phenylalanine, and has 13 residues. Only the CDR3 portion is preserved as DNA: 39 bases, with reading frame beginning at the first base. The sequence joins TRBV25-1 to TRBJ2-5; confidence is insufficient to name the D gene. The J call is doubtful: the DNA matches TRBJ2-7 better. Material: PBMCs. This receptor was obtained from a female donor in good health and CMV-seropositive. The nucleotide sequence is TGTGCCAGCAGTGATAGTCTTCCCTACGAGCAGTACTTC. Its protein reads: CASSDSLPYEQYF.